One and the same sample provided the 2 T cell receptor beta chains below, sequenced in a study of blood T cell repertoires in COVID-19. The repertoire was sequenced with immunoSEQ multiplex PCR; TCRdb's copy has only in-frame clones and lacks some. The repertoire holds about 83,000 clones, with more than 75% as singletons. Input material: peripheral blood. The receptor source for this set is a man aged 45-65 years with active COVID-19.

The chain joins TRBV6-1 to TRBJ1-1, with TRBD1 identical over 11 bases. The CDR3 consists of 16 residues. CDR1 MNHNS and CDR2 SASEGT come from the germline V gene. Losses at the gene ends were 1 base for V and 4 bases for J; bases not matched to a gene: 5. The CDR3 region has the DNA TGTGCCAGCAGTGAAGGGTTTGGACAGGGGGCCACTGAAGCTTTCTTT. This encodes CASSEGFGQGATEAFF.

This rearrangement joins TRBV2 to TRBJ1-2, with 8 bases aligning to TRBD1. The CDR3 consists of 15 residues. Germline values: CDR1 SNHLY, CDR2 FYNNEI. Trimming took 1 base from V and 8 from J; bases not matched to a gene: 9. The CDR3 sequence is CASSEGTGRERGYTF. In nucleotides, the CDR3 is TGTGCCAGCAGTGAAGGGACAGGGCGCGAAAGGGGCTACACCTTC. The complete variable domain, with remaining parts taken from reference TRBV2 and TRBJ1-2, reads EPEVTQTPSHQVTQMGQEVILRCVPISNHLYFYWYRQILGQKVEFLVSFYNNEISEKSEIFDDQFSVERPDGSNFTLKIRSTKLEDSAMYFCASSEGTGRERGYTFGSGTRLTVV.